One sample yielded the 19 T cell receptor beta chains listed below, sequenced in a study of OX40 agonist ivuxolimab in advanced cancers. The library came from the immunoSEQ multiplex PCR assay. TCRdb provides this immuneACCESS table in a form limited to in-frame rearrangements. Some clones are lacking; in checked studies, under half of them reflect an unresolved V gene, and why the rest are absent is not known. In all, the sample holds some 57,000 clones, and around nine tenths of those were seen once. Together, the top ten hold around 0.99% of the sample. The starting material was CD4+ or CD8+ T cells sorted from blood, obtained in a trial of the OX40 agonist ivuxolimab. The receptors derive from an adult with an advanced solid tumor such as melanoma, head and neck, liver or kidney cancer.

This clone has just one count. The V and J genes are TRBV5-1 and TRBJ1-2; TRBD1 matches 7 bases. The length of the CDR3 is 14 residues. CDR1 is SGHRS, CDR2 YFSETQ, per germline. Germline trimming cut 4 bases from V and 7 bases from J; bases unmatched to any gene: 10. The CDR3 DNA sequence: TGCGCCAGCAGCCCCACAGGGGAAAGGTTTGGCTACACCTTC. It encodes CASSPTGERFGYTF.

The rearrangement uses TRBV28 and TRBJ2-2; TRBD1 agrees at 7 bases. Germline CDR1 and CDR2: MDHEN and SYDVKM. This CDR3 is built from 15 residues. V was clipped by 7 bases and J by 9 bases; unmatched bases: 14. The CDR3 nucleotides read TGTGCCAGCATTTCCGGGACAGACAAAAACCGGGAGCTGTTTTTT. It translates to CASISGTDKNRELFF.

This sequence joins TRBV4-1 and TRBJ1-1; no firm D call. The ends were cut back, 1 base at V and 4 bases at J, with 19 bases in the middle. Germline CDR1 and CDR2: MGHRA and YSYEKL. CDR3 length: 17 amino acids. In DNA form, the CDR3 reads TGCGCCAGCAGCCAAGGTCACGGGGATTCCTGGGTCACTGAAGCTTTCTTT. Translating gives CASSQGHGDSWVTEAFF.

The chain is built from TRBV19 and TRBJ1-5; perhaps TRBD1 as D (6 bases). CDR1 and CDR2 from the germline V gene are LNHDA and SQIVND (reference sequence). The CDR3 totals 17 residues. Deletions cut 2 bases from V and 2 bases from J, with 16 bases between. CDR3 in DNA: TGTGCCAGTAGTATAAGGGGGAGCTCCTACGGCAATCAGCCCCAGCATTTT. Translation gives CASSIRGSSYGNQPQHF.

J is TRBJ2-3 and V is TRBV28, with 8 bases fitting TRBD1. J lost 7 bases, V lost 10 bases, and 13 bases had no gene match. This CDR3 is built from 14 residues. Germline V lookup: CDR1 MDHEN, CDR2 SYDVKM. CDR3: CATRRGPSLHTQYF. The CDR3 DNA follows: TGTGCCACGCGCAGGGGGCCTTCGTTACATACGCAGTATTTT.

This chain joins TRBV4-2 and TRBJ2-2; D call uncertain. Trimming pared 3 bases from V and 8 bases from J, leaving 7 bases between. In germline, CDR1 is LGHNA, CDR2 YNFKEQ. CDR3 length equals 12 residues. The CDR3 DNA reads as TGTGCCAGCAGCCATCCCGAGGGGGAGCTGTTTTTT. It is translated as CASSHPEGELFF.

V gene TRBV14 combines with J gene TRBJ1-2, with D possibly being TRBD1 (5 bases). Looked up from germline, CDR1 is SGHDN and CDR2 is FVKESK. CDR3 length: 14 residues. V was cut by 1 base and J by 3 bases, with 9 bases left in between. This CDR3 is CASSQGGSHYGYTF. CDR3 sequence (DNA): TGTGCCAGCAGCCAAGGGGGCTCGCACTATGGCTACACCTTC.

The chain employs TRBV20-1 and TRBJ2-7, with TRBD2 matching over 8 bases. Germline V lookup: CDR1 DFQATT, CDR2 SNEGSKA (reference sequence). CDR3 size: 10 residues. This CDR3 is CSAGRAEQYF. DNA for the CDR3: TGCAGCGCCGGGAGGGCCGAGCAGTACTTC.

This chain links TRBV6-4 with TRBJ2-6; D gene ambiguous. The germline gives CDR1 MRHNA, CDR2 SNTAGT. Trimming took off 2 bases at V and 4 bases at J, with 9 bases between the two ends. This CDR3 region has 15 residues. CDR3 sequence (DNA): TGTGCCAGCAGTGACGACTTTGGGGGGGCCAACGTCCTGACTTTC. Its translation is CASSDDFGGANVLTF.

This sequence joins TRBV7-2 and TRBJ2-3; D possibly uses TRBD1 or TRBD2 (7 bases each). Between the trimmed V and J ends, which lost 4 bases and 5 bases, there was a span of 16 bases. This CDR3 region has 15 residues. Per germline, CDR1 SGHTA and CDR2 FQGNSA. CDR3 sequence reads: CASSSSGTAGDTQYF. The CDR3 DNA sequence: TGTGCCAGCAGCTCGAGCGGGACAGCCGGAGATACGCAGTATTTT.

The CDR3 sequence: CASSLTVANYGYTF. DNA for the CDR3: TGTGCCAGCAGCTTGACAGTTGCTAACTATGGCTACACCTTC. The genes are TRBV7-9 and TRBJ1-2; tentative D call: TRBD1 (5 bases). The CDR3 spans 14 residues. V lost 3 bases and J lost 0, with 8 bases in between. In germline, CDR1 is SEHNR, CDR2 FQNEAQ (reference sequence). The complete variable domain, with remaining parts taken from reference TRBV7-9 and TRBJ1-2, reads DTGVSQNPRHKITKRGQNVTFRCDPISEHNRLYWYRQTLGQGPEFLTYFQNEAQLEKSRLLSDRFSAERPKGSFSTLEIQRTEQGDSAMYLCASSLTVANYGYTFGSGTRLTVV.

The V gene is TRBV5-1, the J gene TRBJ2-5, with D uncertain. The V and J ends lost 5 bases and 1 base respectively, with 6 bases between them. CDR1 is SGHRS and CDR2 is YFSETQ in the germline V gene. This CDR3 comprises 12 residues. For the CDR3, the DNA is TGCGCCAGCAGGGAAGCCCAAGAGACCCAGTACTTC. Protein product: CASREAQETQYF.

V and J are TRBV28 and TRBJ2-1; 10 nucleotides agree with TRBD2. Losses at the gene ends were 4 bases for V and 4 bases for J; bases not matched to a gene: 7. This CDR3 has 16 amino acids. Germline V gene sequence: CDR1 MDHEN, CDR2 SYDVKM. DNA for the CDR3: TGTGCCAGCAGTTCCCTAGCGGGAGAGCAGTACAATGAGCAGTTCTTC. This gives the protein CASSSLAGEQYNEQFF.

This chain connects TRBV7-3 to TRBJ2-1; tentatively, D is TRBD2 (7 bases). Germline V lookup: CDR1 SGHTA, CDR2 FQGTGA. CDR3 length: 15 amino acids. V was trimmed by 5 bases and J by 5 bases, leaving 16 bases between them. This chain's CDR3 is CASSPTRGGDNEQFF. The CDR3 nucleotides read TGTGCCAGCAGCCCCACTAGGGGGGGCGACAATGAGCAGTTCTTC.

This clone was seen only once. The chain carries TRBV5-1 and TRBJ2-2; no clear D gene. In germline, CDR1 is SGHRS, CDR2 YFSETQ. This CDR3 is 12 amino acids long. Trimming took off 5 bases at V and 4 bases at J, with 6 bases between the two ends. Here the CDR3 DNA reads TGCGCCAGCAGGGTGGGCACCGGGGAGCTGTTTTTT. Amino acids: CASRVGTGELFF.

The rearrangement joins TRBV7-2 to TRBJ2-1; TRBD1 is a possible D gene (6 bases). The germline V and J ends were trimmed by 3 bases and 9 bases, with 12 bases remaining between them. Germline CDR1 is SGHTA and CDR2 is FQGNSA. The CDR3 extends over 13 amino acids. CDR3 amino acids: CASSFTGSGEQFF. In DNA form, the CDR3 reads TGTGCCAGCAGCTTCACAGGGTCCGGTGAGCAGTTCTTC.

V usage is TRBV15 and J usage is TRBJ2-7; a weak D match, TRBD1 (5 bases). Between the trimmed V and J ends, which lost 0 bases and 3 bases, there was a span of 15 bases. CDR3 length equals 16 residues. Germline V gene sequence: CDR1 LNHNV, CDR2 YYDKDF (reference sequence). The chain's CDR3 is CATSRERYTGDYEQYF. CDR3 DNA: TGTGCCACCAGCAGAGAAAGGTATACAGGCGACTACGAGCAGTACTTC.

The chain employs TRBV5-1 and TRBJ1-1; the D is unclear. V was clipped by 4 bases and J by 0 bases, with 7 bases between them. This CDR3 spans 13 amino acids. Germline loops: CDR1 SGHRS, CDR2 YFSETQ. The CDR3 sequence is CASSPNLNTEAFF. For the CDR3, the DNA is TGCGCCAGCAGCCCGAACCTGAACACTGAAGCTTTCTTT.

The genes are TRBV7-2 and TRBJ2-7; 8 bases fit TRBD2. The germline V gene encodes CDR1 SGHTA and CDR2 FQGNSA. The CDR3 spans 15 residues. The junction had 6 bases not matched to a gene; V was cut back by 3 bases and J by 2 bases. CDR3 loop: CASSFTSGAPYEQYF. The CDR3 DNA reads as TGTGCCAGCAGCTTCACTAGCGGAGCCCCCTACGAGCAGTACTTC.